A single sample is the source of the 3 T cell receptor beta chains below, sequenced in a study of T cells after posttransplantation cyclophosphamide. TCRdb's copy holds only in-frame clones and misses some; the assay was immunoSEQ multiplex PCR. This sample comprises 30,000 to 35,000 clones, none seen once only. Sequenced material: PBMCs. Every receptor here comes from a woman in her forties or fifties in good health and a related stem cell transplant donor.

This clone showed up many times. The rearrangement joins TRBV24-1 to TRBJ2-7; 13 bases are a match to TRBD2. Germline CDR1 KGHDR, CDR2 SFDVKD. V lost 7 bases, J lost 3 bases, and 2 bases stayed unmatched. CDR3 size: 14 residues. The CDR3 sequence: CATSGLAGVYEQYF. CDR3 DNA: TGTGCCACCAGCGGACTAGCGGGAGTCTACGAGCAGTACTTC.

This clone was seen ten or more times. CDR3 region: CAWSVGGEQFF. The DNA of the CDR3 is TGTGCCTGGAGTGTAGGGGGTGAGCAGTTCTTC. The chain recombines TRBV30 with TRBJ2-1, with a weak D call TRBD1 (6 bases). V lost 0 bases and J lost 9, with 6 bases in between. The CDR3 has 11 residues. Per the germline V gene, CDR1 is GTSNPN and CDR2 is SVGIG (reference sequence). The full variable domain, completed using reference TRBV30 and TRBJ2-1, is SQTIHQWPATLVQPVGSPLSLECTVEGTSNPNLYWYRQAAGRGLQLLFYSVGIGQISSEVPQNLSASRPQDRQFILSSKKLLLSDSGFYLCAWSVGGEQFFGPGTRLTVL.

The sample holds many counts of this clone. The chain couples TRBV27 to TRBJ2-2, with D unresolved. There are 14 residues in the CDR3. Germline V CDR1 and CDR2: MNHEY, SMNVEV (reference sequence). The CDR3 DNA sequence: TGTGTGGCAAGGGCTGGGCTGAACACCGGGGAGCTGTTTTTT. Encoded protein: CVARAGLNTGELFF.